There are a few counts of the clone carrying this T cell receptor beta chain. This sample was taken from a study of blood T cell repertoires in COVID-19. Overall study context: Collection of acute and convalescent COVID-19 samples took place in the United States, Italy and Spain. In each case, the material was cDNA or gDNA derived from T cells, B-cell-depleted T cells, or PBMCs.

As processed by the authors: How many nucleated cells were present was estimated from reference gene primer amplification. Sequencing was performed with immunoSEQ multiplex PCR; in TCRdb, only in-frame clones are kept and a portion is missing. V and J calls and clone size are given by that table; D and trimming were obtained from the DNA. Of 75,000 to 100,000 clones detected, about 83% appear once; the ten largest clones hold 15% to 17%. This CDR3 is 17 amino acids long. V was clipped by 7 bases and J by 2 bases, with 19 bases between them. Germline CDR1 is SGHTS and CDR2 is YDEGEE. The receptor was isolated from a human donor in a cohort sampled during active COVID-19. Material: peripheral blood. The V call is TRBV5-8, the J call TRBJ1-6, with D hard to call. CDR3 nucleotides: TGTGCCAGCGGACGGAGAGCGAGACTAACCTATAATTCACCCCTCCACTTT. Translation gives CASGRRARLTYNSPLHF.